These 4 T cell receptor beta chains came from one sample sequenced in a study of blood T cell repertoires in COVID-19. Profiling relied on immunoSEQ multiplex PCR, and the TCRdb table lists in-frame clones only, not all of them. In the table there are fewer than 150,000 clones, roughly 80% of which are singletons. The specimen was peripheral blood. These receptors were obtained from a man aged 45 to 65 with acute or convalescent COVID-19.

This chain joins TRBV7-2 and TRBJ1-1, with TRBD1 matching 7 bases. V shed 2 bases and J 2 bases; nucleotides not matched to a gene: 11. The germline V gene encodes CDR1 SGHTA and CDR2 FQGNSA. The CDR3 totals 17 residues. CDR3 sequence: CASSLIQGLSLNTEAFF. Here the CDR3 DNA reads TGTGCCAGCAGCTTAATACAGGGGCTTTCTTTAAACACTGAAGCTTTCTTT.

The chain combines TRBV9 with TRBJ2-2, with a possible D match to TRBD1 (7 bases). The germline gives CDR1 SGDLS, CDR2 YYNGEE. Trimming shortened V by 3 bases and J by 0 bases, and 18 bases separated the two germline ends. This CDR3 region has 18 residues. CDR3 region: CASSGIRGTAANTGELFF. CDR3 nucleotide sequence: TGTGCCAGCAGCGGGATCCGCGGGACAGCTGCGAACACCGGGGAGCTGTTTTTT.

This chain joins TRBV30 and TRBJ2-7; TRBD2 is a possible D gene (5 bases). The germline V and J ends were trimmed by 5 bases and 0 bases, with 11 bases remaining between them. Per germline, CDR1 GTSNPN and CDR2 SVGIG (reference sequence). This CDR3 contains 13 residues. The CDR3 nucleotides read TGTGCCTGGTCCACGGGGAGCTCCTACGAGCAGTACTTC. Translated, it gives CAWSTGSSYEQYF. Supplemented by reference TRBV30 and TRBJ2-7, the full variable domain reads SQTIHQWPATLVQPVGSPLSLECTVEGTSNPNLYWYRQAAGRGLQLLFYSVGIGQISSEVPQNLSASRPQDRQFILSSKKLLLSDSGFYLCAWSTGSSYEQYFGPGTRLTVT.

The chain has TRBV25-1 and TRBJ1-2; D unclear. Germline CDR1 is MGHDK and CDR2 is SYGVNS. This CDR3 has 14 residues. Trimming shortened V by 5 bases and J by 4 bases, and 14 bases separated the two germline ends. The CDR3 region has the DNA TGTGCCAGCAGTCAAACCGGGTCTTTCTATGGCTACACCTTC. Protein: CASSQTGSFYGYTF.